This T cell receptor beta chain was identified during a study of Tregs in tolerant kidney transplant recipients. Concerning this clone: Antigen specificity is unknown.

CDR3 size: 16 residues. CDR1 and CDR2 (germline): LGHNA, YSLEER. Deletions cut 1 base from V and 5 bases from J, with 14 bases between. Generated by immunoSEQ multiplex PCR, the TCRdb table keeps only in-frame clones and is missing some. The data contain about 64,000 clones, more than 95% of them singletons. Whole-study findings and limits: For some patients, primers changed over time, blocking nucleotide-level comparison. Findings come from small patient numbers and require larger validation. Biological reproducibility was not directly addressed in this study.

Thawed PBMCs were FACS-sorted into unstimulated CD4+CD25+CD127- regulatory T cells, CD4+CD25- non-regulatory cells, CD4 and CD8 cells. The gene calls are TRBV4-3 and TRBJ1-4, with D hard to call. The material sequenced was Tregs from blood, taken before the transplant. This TCR came from a human donor who received a combined kidney and bone marrow transplant. CDR3 coding DNA: TGCGCCAGCAGCCAAGGGTCCGGCAGGTTAAATGAAAAACTGTTTTTT. Its protein product is CASSQGSGRLNEKLFF.